This TCR beta chain comes out of a study of blood T cell repertoires in COVID-19. The CDR3 spans 14 residues. V lost 3 bases to trimming and J lost 9 bases, with 15 bases between them. Germline V gene lookup returns CDR1 SNHLY and CDR2 FYNNEI. Method: immunoSEQ multiplex PCR; TCRdb's copy keeps in-frame clones and lacks some. Of some 190,000 clones in the sample, 82% were seen once. Material: peripheral blood. The receptor was derived from a woman of 80 years or more with active or convalescent COVID-19. This chain uses TRBV2 with TRBJ2-1; D call uncertain. The CDR3 coding sequence is TGTGCCAGCAGTGATTACTTTGCCCTCACTGAGCAGTTCTTC. It encodes CASSDYFALTEQFF.